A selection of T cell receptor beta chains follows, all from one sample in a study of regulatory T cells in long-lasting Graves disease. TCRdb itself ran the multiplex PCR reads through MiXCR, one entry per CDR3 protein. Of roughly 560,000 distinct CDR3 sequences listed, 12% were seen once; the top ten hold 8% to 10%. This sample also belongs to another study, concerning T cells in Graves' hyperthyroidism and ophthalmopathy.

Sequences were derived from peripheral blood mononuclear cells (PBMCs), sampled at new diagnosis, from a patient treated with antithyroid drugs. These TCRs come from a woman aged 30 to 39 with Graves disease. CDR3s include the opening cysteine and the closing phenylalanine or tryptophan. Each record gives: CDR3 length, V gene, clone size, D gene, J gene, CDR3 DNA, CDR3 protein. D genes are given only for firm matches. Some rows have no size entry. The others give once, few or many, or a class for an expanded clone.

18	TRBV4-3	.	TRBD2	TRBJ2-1	TGCGCCAGCAGCCAAGATCCAACTAGCGGGACTTTCTACAATGAGCAGTTCTTC	CASSQDPTSGTFYNEQFF
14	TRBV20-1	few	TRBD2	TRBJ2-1	TGCAGTGCGATACTAGCGGGAGCTTACAATGAGCAGTTCTTC	CSAILAGAYNEQFF
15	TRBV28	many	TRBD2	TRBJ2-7	TGTGCCAGCAGTCTTGGACTAGCGGCCTCCTACGAGCAGTACTTC	CASSLGLAASYEQYF
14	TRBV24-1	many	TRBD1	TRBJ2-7	TGTGCCACCAGTGACCCAGGGACAGGGATGGAGCAGTACTTC	CATSDPGTGMEQYF
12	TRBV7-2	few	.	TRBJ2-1	TGTGCCAGCAGCTTAAACCGCAATGAGCAGTTCTTC	CASSLNRNEQFF
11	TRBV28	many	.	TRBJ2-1	TGTGCCAGCAGCGTCCGGGACTCGCAGTTCTTC	CASSVRDSQFF
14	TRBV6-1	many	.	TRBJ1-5	TGTGCCAGCAGCGTGGGGAATAGCAATCAGCCCCAGCATTTT	CASSVGNSNQPQHF
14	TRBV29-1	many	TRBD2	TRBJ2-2	TGCAGCGTTGAGGGACTAGCGAACACCGGGGAGCTGTTTTTT	CSVEGLANTGELFF
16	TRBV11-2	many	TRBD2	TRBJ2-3	TGTGCCAGCAGCCGGACTAGCGGAACCTCAGCCTATACGCAGTATTTT	CASSRTSGTSAYTQYF
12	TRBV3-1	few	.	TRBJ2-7	TGTGCCAGCAGCCAAATCGGCTACGAGCAGTACTTC	CASSQIGYEQYF
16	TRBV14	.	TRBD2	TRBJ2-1	TGTGCCAGCAGCCAAGAGTTCCTAGCGGGAAGGAATGAGCAGTTCTTC	CASSQEFLAGRNEQFF
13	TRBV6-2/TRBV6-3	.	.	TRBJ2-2	TGTGCCAGCAGTTATTTGGGGATCGGGGAGCTGTTTTTT	CASSYLGIGELFF
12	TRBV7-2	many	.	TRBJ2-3	TGTGCCAGCAGCGGTCGGAGAGATACGCAGTATTTT	CASSGRRDTQYF
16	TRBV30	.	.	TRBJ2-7	TGTGCCTGGAGTGTTTCCCATTTGAGGGATGCCTACGAGCAGTACTTC	CAWSVSHLRDAYEQYF
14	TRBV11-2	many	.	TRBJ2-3	TGTGCCAGCAGCTTAGGAGGAGTAGCAGATACGCAGTATTTT	CASSLGGVADTQYF
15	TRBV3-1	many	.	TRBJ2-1	TGTGCCAGCAGCCAAGATCGGGCCAGGACGGGGGAGCAGTTCTTC	CASSQDRARTGEQFF
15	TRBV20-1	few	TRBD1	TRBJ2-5	TGCAGTGCTAGTGAGGGACAGGGCCTCCAAGAGACCCAGTACTTC	CSASEGQGLQETQYF
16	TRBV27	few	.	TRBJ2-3	TGTGCCAGCAGTTTAGGGCCTTCGAGTGGCACAGATACGCAGTATTTT	CASSLGPSSGTDTQYF
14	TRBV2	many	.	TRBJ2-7	TGTGCCAGCAGTGTCCAGGGATCTGCTCTCGAGCAGTACTTC	CASSVQGSALEQYF
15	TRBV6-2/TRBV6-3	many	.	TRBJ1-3	TGTGCCAGCAGTTCGCTCCGACTAATTGGAAACACCATATATTTT	CASSSLRLIGNTIYF
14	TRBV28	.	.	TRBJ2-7	TGTGCCAGCAGTTTACGACCAAACACCTACGAGCAGTACTTC	CASSLRPNTYEQYF
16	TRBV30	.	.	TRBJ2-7	TGTGCCCGGAGTGTAGTCCTCGGGACACCATCCTACGAGCAGTACTTC	CARSVVLGTPSYEQYF
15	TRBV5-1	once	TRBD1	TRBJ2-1	TGCGCCAGCAGCACGGGACAGGGACAGGACAATGAGCAGTTCTTC	CASSTGQGQDNEQFF
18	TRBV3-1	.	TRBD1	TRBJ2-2	TGTGCCAGCAGCCACTACAGGGGTTCCCGTGGTAACACCGGGGAGCTGTTTTTT	CASSHYRGSRGNTGELFF
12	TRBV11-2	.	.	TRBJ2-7	TGTGCCAGCAGCTTCGAGGGGGGGCAGCAGTACTTC	CASSFEGGQQYF
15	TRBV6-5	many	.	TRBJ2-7	TGTGCCAGCAGTTACTCGTCCGGGGGCCCGGACGAGCAGTACTTC	CASSYSSGGPDEQYF
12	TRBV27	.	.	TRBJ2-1	TGTGCCAGCAGACGGGGGTTCAATGAGCAGCTCTTC	CASRRGFNEQLF
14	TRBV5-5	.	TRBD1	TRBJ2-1	TGTGCCAGCAGCTTAGGGACAGGCAGCAATGAGCAGTTCTTC	CASSLGTGSNEQFF
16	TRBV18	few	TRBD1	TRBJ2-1	TGTGCCAGCTCACAAGGGACAGGGGGCTCCTACAATGAGCAGTTCTTC	CASSQGTGGSYNEQFF
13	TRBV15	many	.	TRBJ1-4	TGTGCCACCAGAGACAGGCGTAATGAAAAACTGTTTTTT	CATRDRRNEKLFF
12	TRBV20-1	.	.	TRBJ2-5	TGCAGTGCTAGAGGACAGCCGTGGACCCAGTACTTC	CSARGQPWTQYF
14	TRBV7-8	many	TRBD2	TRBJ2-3	TGTGCCAGCAGCTCGGGACTAGCGGGCGATACGCAGTATTTT	CASSSGLAGDTQYF
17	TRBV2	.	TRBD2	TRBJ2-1	TGTGCCAGCAAAATAATAGCGGGAGGGAGCTCCTACAATGAGCAGTTCTTC	CASKIIAGGSSYNEQFF
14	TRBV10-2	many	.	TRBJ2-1	TGCGCCAGCACGTCGGCGAGCTCCTACAATGAGCAGTTCTTC	CASTSASSYNEQFF
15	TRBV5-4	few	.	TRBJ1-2	TGTGCCAGCAGCTTGGGTGGCATCGAGAACTATGGCTACACCTTC	CASSLGGIENYGYTF
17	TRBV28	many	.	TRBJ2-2	TGTGCCAGCAGTTTCACCACCACAGGCCTGAGCACCGGGGAGCTGTTTTTT	CASSFTTTGLSTGELFF
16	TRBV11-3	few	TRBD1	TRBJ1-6	TGTGCCAGCAGCTCTCCGGGACAGCGGTATAATTCACCCCTCCACTTT	CASSSPGQRYNSPLHF
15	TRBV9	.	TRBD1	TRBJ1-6	TGTGCCAGCAGCCGTTCGGGACAGGGTGGTTCACCCCTCCACTTT	CASSRSGQGGSPLHF
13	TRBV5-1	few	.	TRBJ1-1	TGCGCCAGCAGCTACGGAGGGGAACTTGAAGCTTTCTTT	CASSYGGELEAFF
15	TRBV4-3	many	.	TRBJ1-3	TGCGCCAGCAGCCAAGATGGGCGAACCCCAAACACCATATATTTT	CASSQDGRTPNTIYF
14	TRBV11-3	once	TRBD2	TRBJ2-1	TGTGCCAGCAGCTACGCGGGGAGGGGTGGTGAGCAGTTCTTC	CASSYAGRGGEQFF
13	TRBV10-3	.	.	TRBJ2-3	TGTGCCACCGGCGGAAGCGGCACAGATACGCAGTATTTT	CATGGSGTDTQYF
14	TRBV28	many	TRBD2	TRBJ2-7	TGTGCCAGCAGTCGCCCTAGCGGGAGCAACGAGCAGTACTTC	CASSRPSGSNEQYF
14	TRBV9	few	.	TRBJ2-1	TGTGCCAGCAGCTCCCGAGCGATGGACGATGAGCAGTTCTTC	CASSSRAMDDEQFF
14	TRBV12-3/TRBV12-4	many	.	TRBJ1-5	TGTGCCAGCGGGGAGGGAAGTACGTCTCAGCCCCAGCATTTT	CASGEGSTSQPQHF
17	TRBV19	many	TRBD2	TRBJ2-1	TGTGCCAGTAGACCTACCCTTAGACTAGCGGGGGACAATGAGCAGTTCTTC	CASRPTLRLAGDNEQFF
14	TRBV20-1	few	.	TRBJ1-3	TGCAGTGCTAGAGTCACAGGCTCTGGAAACACCATATATTTT	CSARVTGSGNTIYF
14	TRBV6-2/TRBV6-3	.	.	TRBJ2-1	TGTGCCAGCAAGAGGATGAGCTCCTACAATGAGCAGTTCTTC	CASKRMSSYNEQFF